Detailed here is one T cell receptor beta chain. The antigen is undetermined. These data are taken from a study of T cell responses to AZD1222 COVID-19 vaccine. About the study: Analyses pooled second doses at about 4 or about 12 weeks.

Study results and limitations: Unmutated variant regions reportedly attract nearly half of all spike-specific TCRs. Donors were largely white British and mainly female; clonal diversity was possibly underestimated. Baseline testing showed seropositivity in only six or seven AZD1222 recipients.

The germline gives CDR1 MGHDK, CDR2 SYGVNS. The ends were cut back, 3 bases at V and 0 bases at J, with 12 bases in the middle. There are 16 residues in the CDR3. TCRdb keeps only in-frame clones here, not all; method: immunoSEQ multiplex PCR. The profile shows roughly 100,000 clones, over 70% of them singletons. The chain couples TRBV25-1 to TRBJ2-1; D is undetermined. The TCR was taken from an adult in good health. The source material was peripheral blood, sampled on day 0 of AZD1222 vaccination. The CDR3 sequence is CASSDQSESSYNEQFF. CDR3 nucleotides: TGTGCCAGCAGTGACCAGAGCGAGAGCTCCTACAATGAGCAGTTCTTC. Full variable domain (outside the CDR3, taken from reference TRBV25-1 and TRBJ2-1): EADIYQTPRYLVIGTGKKITLECSQTMGHDKMYWYQQDPGMELHLIHYSYGVNSTEKGDLSSESTVSRIRTEHFPLTLESARPSHTSQYLCASSDQSESSYNEQFFGPGTRLTVL.